This T cell receptor beta chain was sequenced for a study of regulatory T cells in long-lasting Graves disease. Study-level points and caveats: Persistent disease was characterized by preferential usage of TRBV28, TRBJ1-2 and TRBJ2-5. Persistent patients had a count of shared public clonotypes (more than 2,500) that exceeded that of new patients (966).

Ten or more counts support this clonotype. Its antigen is unidentified. Time point indicated: newly diagnosed GD, antithyroid drugs for less than 3 months. Researchers made the TCR library from RNA that was extracted from PBMCs. An endocrinology department in Xi'an, China, recruited the patients. In building TCR beta libraries, iRepertoire HTBI primers were used together with Arm-PCR of CDR3 regions. TCRdb fed the multiplex PCR reads into MiXCR, producing one record per CDR3 protein. The data contain 400,000 to 500,000 distinct CDR3 sequences, 12% to 15% of them singletons. The CDR3 is made up of 14 amino acids. With 7 bases removed from V and 2 bases from J, the gap between germline ends came to 14 bases. Looked up from germline, CDR1 is MDHEN and CDR2 is SYDVKM. The same sample was also used in a study of T cells in Graves' hyperthyroidism and ophthalmopathy. That work contributes: The HTBI primer set drove a first-round RT-PCR of the TCR CDR3.

The receptor's source is a woman aged 45-59 years with Graves disease. The chain uses TRBV28 and TRBJ1-2; possibly TRBD1 for D (5 bases). This material consisted of peripheral blood mononuclear cells (PBMCs), taken at new diagnosis, from a patient treated with antithyroid drugs. The CDR3 coding sequence is TGTGCCAGCACCCCTGGTGCAGGGAACTATGGCTACACCTTC. Protein sequence: CASTPGAGNYGYTF.